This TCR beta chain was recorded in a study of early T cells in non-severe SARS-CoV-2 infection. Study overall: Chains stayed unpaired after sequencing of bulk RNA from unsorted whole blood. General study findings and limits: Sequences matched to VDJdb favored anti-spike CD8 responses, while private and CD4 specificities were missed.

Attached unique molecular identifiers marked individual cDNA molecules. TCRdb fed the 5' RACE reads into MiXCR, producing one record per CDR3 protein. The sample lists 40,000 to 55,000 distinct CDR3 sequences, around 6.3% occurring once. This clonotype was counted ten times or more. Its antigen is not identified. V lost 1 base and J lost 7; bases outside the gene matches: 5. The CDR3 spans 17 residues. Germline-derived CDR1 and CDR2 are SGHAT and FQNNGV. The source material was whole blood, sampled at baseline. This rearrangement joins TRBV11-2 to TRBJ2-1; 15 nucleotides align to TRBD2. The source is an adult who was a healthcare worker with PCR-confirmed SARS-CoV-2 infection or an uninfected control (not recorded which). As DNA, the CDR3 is TGTGCCAGCAGCTTAGCGCCGGGACTAGCGGGGGGAAATGAGCAGTTCTTC. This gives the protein CASSLAPGLAGGNEQFF. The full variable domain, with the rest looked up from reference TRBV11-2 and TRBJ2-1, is EAGVAQSPRYKIIEKRQSVAFWCNPISGHATLYWYQQILGQGPKLLIQFQNNGVVDDSQLPKDRFSAERLKGVDSTLKIQPAKLEDSAVYLCASSLAPGLAGGNEQFFGPGTRLTVL.